Below, one T cell receptor beta chain is given with its context. Its antigen is currently unknown. The data are from a study of TIL therapy for anti-PD-1-resistant metastatic lung cancer. Study-level information: Progressing patients received lymphodepletion, expanded TIL infusion and IL-2.

Time point: pre-treatment sample, taken before nivolumab and TIL therapy. Sequencing used immunoSEQ v3. The assay was immunoSEQ multiplex PCR, and TCRdb's table has in-frame clones only and misses some. This table holds about 32,000 clones, 60% to 80% found once. Findings of the study overall: The baseline peripheral repertoire was partially replaced by infused TIL clonotypes that later decayed.

Germline CDR1 is SGHNT and CDR2 is YYREEE (reference sequence). The CDR3 covers 12 residues. Trimming shortened V by 4 bases and J by 6 bases, and 9 bases separated the two germline ends. Here the sequenced sample was blood, taken at baseline. This TCR derives from a woman aged 30-79 years with non-small cell lung cancer. This rearrangement joins TRBV5-4 to TRBJ2-3; no firm D call. The CDR3 sequence is CASSQHLDTQYF. The CDR3 DNA sequence: TGTGCCAGCAGCCAACACCTTGATACGCAGTATTTT.